The T cell receptor beta chain under discussion was sequenced for a study of blood T cell repertoires in COVID-19 (dated by TCRdb to the early 2020s). General notes on the study: Collaborator samples came from the United States, Italy and Spain and covered acute and convalescent phases of COVID-19. The repertoires were made available in a free public database intended to serve as a resource for research on the immune response to SARS-CoV-2. The samples were drawn from the first 160 participants of the ongoing ImmuneRACE study and from 1,254 subjects provided by 6 global collaborators. Deeply sampled blood TCRbeta repertoires from subjects exposed to, actively infected with, or recovered from COVID-19 were included in the dataset. The material from the prospective study consisted of cDNA or gDNA derived from T cells, B-cell-depleted T cells, or PBMCs. A de-identified subject ID, COVID-19 status, age in years and sex were almost always included in the sample metadata. HLA class I and class II types, where available, came from metadata supplied by the sample provider rather than from assay-based typing.

TCRbeta CDR3 regions were amplified from genomic DNA by means of the immunoSEQ Assay, a bias-controlled multiplex PCR. The published analysis was carried out like this. Nucleated cell counts per sample were estimated from amplification of reference gene primers within the assay. Sequence reads were collapsed and filtered to measure the absolute abundance of every unique TCRbeta CDR3 rearrangement. Productive Simpson clonality was computed per sample as the square root of Simpson's diversity index over productive rearrangements. TCRdb holds this immuneACCESS table with in-frame rearrangements only. Some clones are missing; in checked studies, unresolved V genes explain under half, and the rest has no known cause. The D gene and trimming were derived from the DNA, and the V and J assignments and clone size from that table. This sample holds a few hundred thousand clones; 82% were observed only once. Under 3.5% of the sample goes to the ten largest clones.

For this clone: This clone's antigen is unknown. The record has no base qualities; no much larger clone is one base away.

The V and J ends are trimmed by 1 base and 8 bases, leaving 14 bases between them. From the cysteine up to the phenylalanine, the CDR3 has a length of 14 residues. The kept DNA is CDR3 alone, 42 bases in frame from the first base. Taken from the germline V gene, the CDR1 and CDR2 loops are LGHNA and YSLEER. Collaborating institutions collected whole blood in K2EDTA tubes following their own protocols. For TCRbeta analysis, collaborators shipped samples in one of three forms: frozen whole blood, isolated PBMCs, or DNA extracted from either of those sample types. What the research found in general, with its limitations: The quantity of clinical and demographic metadata differed by source and by participant and was supplied without curation.

The rearrangement joined TRBV4-3 to TRBJ1-1; the D gene is possibly TRBD1, with 6 bases matching. What was sequenced was peripheral blood. This receptor was identified in a woman aged 18-29 years with acute or convalescent COVID-19. The CDR3 here reads CASSQVGWTAEAFF. The DNA sequence follows: TGCGCCAGCAGCCAAGTCGGATGGACAGCCGAAGCTTTCTTT.